These 22 T cell receptor beta chains came from one sample sequenced in a study of T cells after yellow fever vaccination. Each CDR3 protein is one row after TCRdb ran MiXCR on the 5' RACE reads. Of 250,000 to 350,000 distinct CDR3 sequences in the sample, 7.5% to 9.5% were seen once. Sequencing was performed on CD4+ T cells sorted from PBMCs, taken 5 days after the yellow fever booster vaccination. These receptor sequences come from a man between 18 and 35 years old who received the YFV17D yellow fever vaccine.

The rearrangement links TRBV4-2 to TRBJ1-1; 7 bases align to TRBD1. CDR1 is LGHNA and CDR2 is YNFKEQ in the germline V gene. The CDR3 totals 17 residues. J was trimmed by 0 bases and V by 0 bases; bases with no gene match: 7. The CDR3 is CASSQDRGFVMNTEAFF. In nucleotides, the CDR3 is TGTGCCAGCAGCCAAGACAGGGGGTTCGTGATGAACACTGAAGCTTTCTTT.

The chain combines TRBV5-5 with TRBJ2-7; TRBD2 agrees at 8 bases. The CDR3 totals 19 residues. Germline V gives CDR1 SGHKS, CDR2 YYEKEE (reference sequence). The V gene end was trimmed by 2 bases and the J gene end by 0 bases; junction bases not matched to a gene: 16. The CDR3 region is CASSFGGGSSKQISYEQYF. CDR3 in DNA: TGTGCCAGCAGCTTTGGCGGGGGGTCGTCCAAGCAAATCTCCTACGAGCAGTACTTC.

This clonotype was picked up many times. The gene calls are TRBV10-3 and TRBJ1-2; maybe TRBD1 (5 bases). V was trimmed by 3 bases and J by 6 bases, leaving 11 bases between them. CDR3 length equals 13 residues. Germline V gives CDR1 ENHRY, CDR2 SYGVKD. The CDR3 sequence: CAISDQGSNGYTF. CDR3 coding DNA: TGTGCCATCAGTGATCAGGGTTCAAATGGCTACACCTTC.

This clonotype was picked up many times. The rearrangement uses TRBV27 and TRBJ1-6; D not resolved. V was trimmed by 7 bases and J by 6 bases, leaving 13 bases between them. The germline CDR1 and CDR2 sequences are MNHEY and SMNVEV (reference sequence). CDR3 length: 14 amino acids. CDR3: CASMVGSVNSPLHF. For the CDR3, the DNA is TGTGCCAGCATGGTGGGCTCTGTTAATTCACCCCTCCACTTT.

The chain uses TRBV18 and TRBJ2-7; 7 bases map to TRBD1. The CDR3 has 12 amino acids. Per the germline V gene, CDR1 is KGHSH and CDR2 is LQKENI. V shed 5 bases and J 5 bases; nucleotides not matched to a gene: 3. The CDR3 DNA is TGTGCCAGCTCATTCGACAGGGACGAGCAGTACGTC. It encodes CASSFDRDEQYV.

This clonotype was observed at least ten times. CDR3 residues: CASSLEVNSPLHF. For the CDR3, the DNA is TGTGCCAGCAGCTTGGAGGTGAATTCACCCCTCCACTTT. The rearrangement links TRBV5-6 to TRBJ1-6; D is ambiguous. The germline gives CDR1 SGHDT, CDR2 YYEEEE. The V and J ends lost 0 bases and 7 bases respectively, with 5 bases between them. The CDR3 loop spans 13 amino acids.

The chain is built from TRBV20-1 and TRBJ1-1, with 7 nucleotides matching TRBD1. The trim removed 4 bases at V and 3 bases at J, leaving 8 bases unmatched. Germline V lookup: CDR1 DFQATT, CDR2 SNEGSKA (reference sequence). The CDR3 length is 14 residues. This CDR3 reads CSAKGQLKYTEAFF. CDR3 DNA: TGCAGTGCTAAGGGACAGCTAAAGTACACTGAAGCTTTCTTT.

V gene TRBV5-1 combines with J gene TRBJ1-2, with TRBD1 as a possible D gene (6 bases). Trimming stripped 3 bases from V and 7 bases from J, with 19 bases between. In germline, CDR1 is SGHRS, CDR2 YFSETQ. This CDR3 has 15 residues. The DNA for the CDR3 is TGCGCCAGCAGCTCCGCGGTGGGGGGGCGCAGTGGCTACACCTTC. It codes for CASSSAVGGRSGYTF.

V usage is TRBV29-1 and J usage is TRBJ2-5, with 7 nucleotides matching TRBD2. Germline loops: CDR1 SQVTM, CDR2 ANQGSEA. The trim removed 5 bases at V and 5 bases at J, leaving 11 bases unmatched. This CDR3 region has 14 residues. CDR3 nucleotide sequence: TGCAGCGTTAACTCGGGGGGATCTTGGGAGACCCAGTACTTC. This codes for CSVNSGGSWETQYF.

This clonotype was seen only a few times. The rearrangement uses TRBV6-2 or TRBV6-3 and TRBJ1-5; 8 positions match TRBD1. This CDR3 has 15 amino acids. Germline-derived CDR1 and CDR2 are MNHEY and SVGEGT. Unmatched junction bases numbered 8, after V lost 4 bases and J lost 6 bases. The CDR3 sequence is CASSSGQGSGQPQHF. The CDR3 DNA is TGTGCCAGCAGTTCTGGACAGGGAAGTGGTCAGCCCCAGCATTTT.

This clonotype has more than one count but fewer than ten. This chain joins TRBV6-5 and TRBJ2-2, with 11 nucleotides matching TRBD2. Germline V CDR1 and CDR2: MNHEY, SVGAGI. The CDR3 is 16 residues long. V shed 6 bases, J shed 5 bases, and the junction held 8 bases outside the gene matches. In DNA, the CDR3 is TGTGCCAGCAGGCATAGCGGGGGGGCCAGGACCGGGGAGCTGTTTTTT. Protein sequence: CASRHSGGARTGELFF.

The V call is TRBV6-2 or TRBV6-3, the J call TRBJ2-4; 8 nucleotides align to TRBD2. The CDR3 has 16 residues. J lost 0 bases, V lost 8 bases, and 9 bases had no gene match. CDR1 is MNHEY, CDR2 SVGEGT, per germline. CDR3 loop: CASGPRTSLAKNIQYF. The CDR3 nucleotides are TGTGCCAGCGGGCCCCGGACTAGCCTAGCCAAAAACATTCAGTACTTC.

This clonotype was observed at least ten times. V and J are TRBV7-2 and TRBJ2-3, with TRBD2 as a possible D gene (6 bases). Looked up from germline, CDR1 is SGHTA and CDR2 is FQGNSA. Trimming removed 4 bases from V and 0 bases from J, with 14 bases in between. This CDR3 has 16 amino acids. The CDR3 DNA sequence: TGTGCCAGCAGCTCGCAGGCGGGGATTAGCACAGATACGCAGTATTTT. It yields the protein CASSSQAGISTDTQYF.

This clonotype was seen only a few times. The chain couples TRBV30 to TRBJ1-2; D not certain. CDR1 is GTSNPN and CDR2 is SVGIG in the germline V gene (reference sequence). V was pared by 8 bases and J by 0 bases, with 13 bases between. CDR3 size: 13 residues. The CDR3 DNA reads as TGTGCCAGACGGAGGGAATCTAACTATGGCTACACCTTC. Translation: CARRRESNYGYTF. The complete variable domain, with remaining parts taken from reference TRBV30 and TRBJ1-2, reads SQTIHQWPATLVQPVGSPLSLECTVEGTSNPNLYWYRQAAGRGLQLLFYSVGIGQISSEVPQNLSASRPQDRQFILSSKKLLLSDSGFYLCARRRESNYGYTFGSGTRLTVV.

This clonotype was detected ten times or more. At one end, the junction sequence differs from germline, possibly due to a read error. This sequence joins TRBV7-7 and TRBJ2-5, with unresolved D. This CDR3 comprises 13 residues. CDR1 is SSHAT and CDR2 is FNYEAQ in the germline V gene (reference sequence). CDR3 sequence (DNA): TGTGCTAGCAGCTACGGGCCTTTGGAGACCCAGTACTTC. This encodes CASSYGPLETQYF.

There are a few counts of this clonotype. This chain joins TRBV7-9 and TRBJ2-2; possibly TRBD1 for D (6 bases). The CDR3 is made up of 17 amino acids. The germline gives CDR1 SEHNR, CDR2 FQNEAQ (reference sequence). Trimming shortened V by 5 bases and J by 0 bases, and 16 bases separated the two germline ends. As DNA, the CDR3 is TGTGCCAGCAGCCGAGCCCTGGGGGCAACGAACACCGGGGAGCTGTTTTTT. This translates into CASSRALGATNTGELFF.

The gene calls are TRBV5-1 and TRBJ2-1; 12 bases fit TRBD2. This CDR3 is built from 16 residues. Germline assignment: CDR1 SGHRS and CDR2 YFSETQ. V dropped 6 bases and J dropped 8; count of bases not matched to a gene: 12. In nucleotides, the CDR3 is TGCGCCAGCATGCCCCTAGCGGGGGGGCCGAGCTATGAGCAGTTCTTC. It specifies CASMPLAGGPSYEQFF.

This clonotype was observed a handful of times. The chain employs TRBV7-2 and TRBJ2-5, with D possibly TRBD2 on 7 matching bases. V dropped 0 bases and J dropped 5 bases, with 16 bases sitting between them. Germline assignment: CDR1 SGHTA and CDR2 FQGNSA. The CDR3 totals 16 residues. Written as DNA, the CDR3 is TGTGCCAGCAGCTTAGCACCCCCGGGGGGCGGGGAGACCCAGTACTTC. This encodes CASSLAPPGGGETQYF.

This clonotype came up many times. V is TRBV11-2 and J is TRBJ2-3; D is perhaps TRBD1 or TRBD2 (5 bases each). Germline CDR1 is SGHAT and CDR2 is FQNNGV. V was pared by 1 base and J by 4 bases, with 18 bases between. The CDR3 runs 17 residues. This chain's CDR3 is CASSLAAPGAGADTQYF. The CDR3 DNA follows: TGTGCCAGCAGCTTAGCTGCGCCCGGGGCGGGCGCAGATACGCAGTATTTT.

This clonotype came up a few times. This chain connects TRBV3-1 to TRBJ1-1, with 8 bases fitting TRBD1. Losses at the gene ends were 10 bases for V and 5 bases for J; bases not matched to a gene: 12. This CDR3 contains 14 residues. From germline, CDR1 is LGHDT and CDR2 YNNKEL (reference sequence). CDR3 DNA: TGTGCCACGAACGACAGGGGAAGAAGGACTGAAGCTTTCTTT. It codes for CATNDRGRRTEAFF.

A few counts support this clonotype. The chain couples TRBV20-1 to TRBJ2-5, with 9 bases identical to TRBD1. This CDR3 is 14 amino acids long. Germline CDR1 is DFQATT and CDR2 is SNEGSKA (reference sequence). The junction had 11 bases not matched to a gene; V was cut back by 7 bases and J by 5 bases. The CDR3 sequence is CSVASGTGKETQYF. The CDR3 nucleotides read TGCAGTGTCGCCTCCGGGACAGGGAAGGAGACCCAGTACTTC.

This sequence joins TRBV11-2 and TRBJ2-1; 7 nucleotides align to TRBD1. The germline V gene has CDR1 SGHAT and CDR2 FQNNGV. V shed 2 bases, J shed 2 bases, and the junction held 12 bases outside the gene matches. This CDR3 region has 18 residues. The CDR3 protein is CASSLRGQGQRAYNEQFF. For the CDR3, the DNA is TGTGCCAGCAGCTTAAGGGGGCAGGGTCAGAGAGCCTACAATGAGCAGTTCTTC.